This T cell receptor beta chain was captured in a study of blood T cell repertoires in COVID-19 (dated by TCRdb to 2018 to 2021). Study-level background: Collaborator samples came from the United States, Italy and Spain and covered acute and convalescent phases of COVID-19. Samples were obtained from the ongoing ImmuneRACE study (first 160 participants) and from some 1,200 subjects provided by 6 global collaborators. A freely available public database, intended as a resource for researchers studying the immune response to SARS-CoV-2, is where the repertoires were released. Subjects who had been exposed to COVID-19, were actively infected with it, or had recovered from it provided the deeply sampled blood TCRbeta repertoires that made up the dataset. Sample metadata almost always included a de-identified subject ID, COVID-19 status, age in years and sex. The prospective study material was composed of cDNA or gDNA derived from T cells, B-cell-depleted T cells, or PBMCs. HLA class I and class II types, where available, came from metadata supplied by the sample provider rather than from assay-based typing.

TCRbeta CDR3 regions were amplified from genomic DNA using the immunoSEQ Assay, a bias-controlled multiplex PCR. Per the original workflow: The number of nucleated cells in each sample was estimated by amplification of reference gene primers within the assay. Sequence reads were collapsed and filtered to measure the absolute abundance of every unique TCRbeta CDR3 rearrangement. For each sample, productive Simpson clonality was calculated by taking the square root of Simpson's diversity index across productive rearrangements. The clones in this table, taken by TCRdb from immuneACCESS, are in-frame only. Not every clone is retained; where verified, under half of the shortfall comes from an unresolved V gene, and the cause of the rest is unknown. The V and J calls and clone size were taken over from that table, and D and trimming were inferred from the DNA. This sample holds 300,000 to 350,000 clones; 65% to 90% were observed only once. The biggest ten clones account for approximately 4.4% of the sample.

Enrolling through a virtual design, the prospective study's participants ranged in age from about 18 to 100 years and lived across roughly 23 United States geographic areas. In the prospective study, participants were assigned to cohorts based on the clinical history participants reported in a screening survey and a study questionnaire. In the prospective study, whole blood, serum and a nasopharyngeal or oropharyngeal swab were collected from each participant by mobile phlebotomists. Participants in the prospective study had the option to provide additional blood draws and questionnaires over an approximately two-month period. Before DNA extraction, blood samples from the prospective study were shipped at room temperature or frozen. A remark on this clone: Its target antigen remains unknown. No per-base quality is available; no much larger clone lies one base away.

V trim: 2 bases; J trim: 6 bases; unmatched bases: 7. As encoded in the germline V gene (reference sequence), CDR1 is LNHDA while CDR2 is SQIVND. Measured from the cysteine to the phenylalanine, the CDR3 is 15 residues long. Only CDR3 DNA is held: 45 bases, read in frame from base 1. Overall study outcomes, separate from this receptor: The amount of clinical and demographic metadata varied by source and participant and was provided uncurated.

The clonotype was recovered from a woman aged 40 to 50 with acute COVID-19. This sequence uses TRBV19 and TRBJ2-1, and 7 junction bases match TRBD1. The sequenced sample was PBMCs or T cells enriched from blood (not recorded which). At the DNA level, the sequence is TGTGCCAGTAGTATAATGGGACAGAGCTCCAATGAGCAGTTCTTC. Its amino acids are CASSIMGQSSNEQFF.